The sequence of this T cell receptor beta chain was determined in a study of CD8 T cells in ankylosing spondylitis. Whole-study findings and limits: Typical of ankylosing spondylitis blood, it appeared, was a TCR beta motif of seven to nine highly homologous variants.

Libraries of TCR beta came from quantitative 5'-RACE with molecular barcodes. MiXCR, run by TCRdb on the 5' RACE reads, gives a single entry per CDR3 protein. The sample has 200,000 to 250,000 distinct CDR3 sequences; 5.5% to 7.5% are singletons. Regarding this clonotype: Its antigen remains unknown.

This CDR3 is built from 15 residues. Trimming removed 5 bases from V and 4 bases from J, with 14 bases in between. Germline V gives CDR1 MNHEY, CDR2 SMNVEV (reference sequence). The chain couples TRBV27 to TRBJ2-2; D gene uncertain. This receptor was identified in a male donor with ankylosing spondylitis. The specimen sequenced was blood, either unsorted or a sorted T cell fraction (not recorded which). CDR3 sequence: CASSHSSPGTGELFF. The CDR3 DNA reads TGTGCCAGCAGTCACAGTTCGCCGGGCACCGGGGAGCTGTTTTTT.